This TCR beta chain was recorded in a study of Tregs in tolerant kidney transplant recipients (dated by TCRdb to 2018 to 2020). Looking at the study overall: The transplants used related donors along with nonmyeloablative bone marrow transplantation, and in the human trials mixed chimerism was transient. The study used TCRbeta sequencing to identify donor-specific regulatory T cells before combined kidney and bone marrow transplantation, then tracked those cells after transplant.

For TCRbeta CDR3 sequencing, genomic DNA was extracted from sorted cells using the QIAGEN DNeasy Blood and Tissue Kit. High-throughput TCRbeta CDR3 sequencing, which included PCR amplification with bias correction and internal controls, was done commercially through immunoSEQ. Per the source publication's procedure: Unique productive TCRbeta sequences were defined by CDR3 nucleotide sequence where primers matched, and otherwise by CDR3 amino acid sequence together with Vbeta and Jbeta genes. To correct for sorting error, sequences found in more than one sorted population at a frequency ratio of 2:1 or less were discarded, and the remaining shared sequences were assigned to the population with the higher frequency. A sequence was defined as donor-reactive if the sequence was expanded at least 5-fold in CFSE-low cells compared with unstimulated cells and had a frequency of at least 0.01% in CFSE-low cells. Repertoire divergence was quantified by Jensen-Shannon divergence calculated from the top 100 TCRbeta sequences ranked by frequency. For samples with multiple sequencing runs, sorting error was corrected in each run separately before the runs were combined. In its TCRdb copy, this immuneACCESS table keeps in-frame sequences only and misses some clones. Where compared with another copy, unresolved V genes explain less than half of these, and the others have no known cause. D and trimming come from the DNA, and the V and J calls and clone size come from that table. This sample holds roughly 69,000 clones; roughly 98% were observed only once. Around 0.34% of the sample lies in the top ten.

The sample's time point, from its label and the paper: blood sample drawn before combined kidney and bone marrow transplant. Unstimulated Tregs (CD4+CD25+CD127-), CD4+ non-Tregs (CD4+CD25-), CD4 and CD8 cells were FACS-sorted from thawed PBMCs. Thawed PBMCs were rested overnight at 37 degrees C with about 180 IU/ml IL-2 before Treg sorting. The patients were a few recipients of combined kidney and bone marrow transplants from the ITN036ST trial, and samples were available only from these trial subjects. Healthy control blood was processed to PBMCs by Ficoll density gradient and cryopreserved, and patient PBMCs were collected before and after transplant. The paper as a whole reports these results and caveats: Because the PCR primers were changed over time for some patients, nucleotide-level comparison could not be performed across the samples from those patients. The study was constrained by small patient numbers, and validation of the findings is required in larger populations and under other immunosuppression protocols. Donor-specific Treg expansion exceeded global Treg expansion in tolerant patients, suggesting antigen-driven rather than nonspecific expansion. Expanding Tregs with activated donor B cells appeared to identify the most biologically relevant and donor-specific TCRbeta repertoire. Biological reproducibility was not directly addressed, though technical replication error appeared minimal.

Regarding this clone: This clone's antigen is unknown. Base quality data are lacking; no much larger clone is found one base away.

The sequence was collected from a human donor who received a combined kidney and bone marrow transplant. The input for sequencing was Tregs from blood, taken before the transplant.

For the CDR3, the sequence is CASRSGGNEQFF. The bases are TGTGCCAGCAGGTCGGGGGGCAATGAGCAGTTCTTC. The V and J genes are TRBV5-5 and TRBJ2-1, with 7 middle bases fitting TRBD2. Counted from cysteine to phenylalanine, this CDR3 has 12 amino acids. CDR3 DNA is the only sequence kept; it has 36 bases, read in frame from the first base. According to the germline V gene (reference sequence), CDR1 reads SGHKS and CDR2 reads YYEKEE. V is trimmed back by 5 bases and J by 6 bases, and the junction contains 2 bases that no gene match accounts for.